The rows below give T cell receptor beta chains drawn from one sample of a study of cytomegalovirus exposure and HLA in healthy donors. This table comes from immunoSEQ multiplex PCR, and its TCRdb copy is limited to in-frame clones, with some not included. The sample includes some 200,000 clones, roughly 78% seen only once; the top ten take around 1.4%. Sequenced material: PBMCs. These receptors were taken from a girl under 18 in good health and CMV-seropositive. The CDR3 runs from the conserved cysteine through the conserved F or W. Fields, in order: J gene, V gene, CDR3 protein.

j_call: TRBJ1-1; v_call: TRBV27; cdr3_aa: CASSLSWSNTEAFF
j_call: TRBJ1-3; v_call: TRBV13; cdr3_aa: CASSLKEVGNTIYF
j_call: TRBJ2-2; v_call: TRBV5-1; cdr3_aa: CASSWEGQLTGELFF
j_call: TRBJ1-5; v_call: TRBV7-9; cdr3_aa: CASSLTQSGQPQHF
j_call: TRBJ2-7; v_call: TRBV5-1; cdr3_aa: CASTGKGYEQYF
j_call: TRBJ2-7; v_call: TRBV30; cdr3_aa: CAWRQGATYEQYF
j_call: TRBJ1-4; v_call: TRBV5-4; cdr3_aa: CASSRRQGAGEKLFF
j_call: TRBJ1-2; v_call: TRBV5-1; cdr3_aa: CASSLNRGHGYTF
j_call: TRBJ2-1; v_call: TRBV15; cdr3_aa: CATSRASSGWEQFF
j_call: TRBJ2-3; v_call: TRBV13; cdr3_aa: CASSPDNKTLPDTQYF
j_call: TRBJ2-1; v_call: TRBV19; cdr3_aa: CASSNRLVANEQFF
j_call: TRBJ2-2; v_call: TRBV19; cdr3_aa: CASSIDRTGQTSNTGELFF
j_call: TRBJ2-5; v_call: TRBV4-2; cdr3_aa: CASSRGIETQYF
j_call: TRBJ2-7; v_call: TRBV11-2; cdr3_aa: CASSPNGGPYEQYF
j_call: TRBJ2-2; v_call: TRBV4-2; cdr3_aa: CASSQDEGTGVTGELFF
j_call: TRBJ1-1; v_call: TRBV7-6; cdr3_aa: CASSLMRGGTEAFF
j_call: TRBJ1-5; v_call: TRBV4-1; cdr3_aa: CASSRGEGGGQPQHF
j_call: TRBJ1-2; v_call: TRBV29-1; cdr3_aa: CSVAGQGTNYGYTF
j_call: TRBJ1-1; v_call: TRBV5-1; cdr3_aa: CASSWGQGNTEAFF
j_call: TRBJ1-5; v_call: TRBV10-3; cdr3_aa: CAIRVDENQPQHF
j_call: TRBJ2-7; v_call: TRBV30; cdr3_aa: CAWGGQSNEQYF
j_call: TRBJ2-7; v_call: TRBV4-3; cdr3_aa: CASSQGTGGSYEQYF
j_call: TRBJ2-5; v_call: TRBV5-6; cdr3_aa: CASSLGADQETQYF
j_call: TRBJ2-3; v_call: TRBV4-3; cdr3_aa: CASSQGDRTPDTQYF
j_call: TRBJ2-1; v_call: TRBV27; cdr3_aa: CASSEGAEQFF
j_call: TRBJ2-3; v_call: TRBV5-4; cdr3_aa: CASSPRTSGGVVSTDTQYF
j_call: TRBJ2-5; v_call: TRBV4-2; cdr3_aa: CASSQEVAETQYF
j_call: TRBJ1-6; v_call: TRBV30; cdr3_aa: CAWMKGNSPLHF
j_call: TRBJ1-5; v_call: TRBV5-5; cdr3_aa: CASSLVSSGNQPQHF